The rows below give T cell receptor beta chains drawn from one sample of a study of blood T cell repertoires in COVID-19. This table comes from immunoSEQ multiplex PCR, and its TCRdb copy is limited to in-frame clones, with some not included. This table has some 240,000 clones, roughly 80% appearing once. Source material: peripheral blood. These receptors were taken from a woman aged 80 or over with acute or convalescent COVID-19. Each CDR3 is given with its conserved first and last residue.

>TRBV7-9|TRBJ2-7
CASSTLAGVIYEQYF
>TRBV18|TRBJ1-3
CASSPTSTPGLGSGNTIYF
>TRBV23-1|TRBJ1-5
CASSHRDSKAFRNQPQHF
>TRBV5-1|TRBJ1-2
CASSSLGQGNYGYTF
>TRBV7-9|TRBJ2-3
CASSRPGGGAGDTQYF
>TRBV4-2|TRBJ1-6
CASSPSLASPLHF
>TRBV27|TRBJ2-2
CASSFRQGAPRELFF
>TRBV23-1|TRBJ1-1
CASSQSWASTEAFF
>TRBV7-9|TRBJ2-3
CASSTTRITDTQYF
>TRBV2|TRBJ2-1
CASSEGPGQGAYEQFF
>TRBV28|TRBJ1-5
CASTRYSNQPQHF
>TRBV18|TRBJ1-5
CASSRQGNQPQHF
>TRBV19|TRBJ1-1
CASSMYRGDVSIAFF
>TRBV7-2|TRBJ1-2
CASSLEIAYGYTF
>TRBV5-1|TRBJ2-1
CASSLRAGGDNEQFF
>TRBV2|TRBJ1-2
CASSEATGGVTNYGYTF
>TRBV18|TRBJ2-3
CASSDRGADTQYF
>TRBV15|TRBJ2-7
CATSRGGRTGGEQYF